This T cell receptor (beta chain) appears in the sequencing data of a study of T-cell reconstitution after alpha-beta-depleted transplantation in children. Study results and caveats: Newly produced T cells mostly accounted for T-cell counts and diversity one year post-transplant.

Concerning this clonotype: Its antigen is unidentified.

This CDR3 spans 16 amino acids. V lost 6 bases and J lost 0, with 18 bases in between. Germline CDR1 DFQATT, CDR2 SNEGSKA (reference sequence). Unique molecular identifiers were incorporated when the TCRbeta library was constructed. TCRdb re-derived calls from the PCR reads in MiXCR, one entry per CDR3 protein. This repertoire shows more than 40,000 distinct CDR3 sequences, around 9% found once; its top ten account for about 26%. This sequence originates from a male patient under 10 years old who had a stem cell transplant for chronic granulomatous disease, so the T cells may come from the graft donor. V is TRBV20-1 and J is TRBJ2-1, with D possibly being TRBD1 or TRBD2 (6 bases each). The input for sequencing was PBMCs, mostly from graft donor cells, taken 60 days after TCRalphabeta/CD19-depleted stem cell transplant. The CDR3 bases are TGCAGTGCAAAGATCTTAGGGGGAGGCTCCTACAATGAGCAGTTCTTC. Translating gives CSAKILGGGSYNEQFF.